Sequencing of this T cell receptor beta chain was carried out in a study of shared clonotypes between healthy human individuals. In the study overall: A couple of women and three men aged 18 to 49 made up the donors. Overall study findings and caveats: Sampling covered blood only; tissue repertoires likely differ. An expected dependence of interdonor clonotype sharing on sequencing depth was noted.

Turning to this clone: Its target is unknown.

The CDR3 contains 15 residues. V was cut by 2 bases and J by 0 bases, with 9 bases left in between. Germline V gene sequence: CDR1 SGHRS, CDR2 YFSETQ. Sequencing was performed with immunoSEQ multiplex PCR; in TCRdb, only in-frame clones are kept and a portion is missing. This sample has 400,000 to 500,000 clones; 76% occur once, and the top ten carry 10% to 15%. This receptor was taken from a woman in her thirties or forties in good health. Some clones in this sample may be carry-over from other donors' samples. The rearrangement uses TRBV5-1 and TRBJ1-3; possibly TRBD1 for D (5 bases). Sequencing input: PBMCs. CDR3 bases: TGCGCCAGCAGCTTTGACAGCGGCTCTGGAAACACCATATATTTT. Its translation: CASSFDSGSGNTIYF.